This T cell receptor (beta chain) stems from a study of Ad26.COV2.S vaccination and SARS-CoV-2 variants. From germline, CDR1 is SGHVS and CDR2 FNYEAQ. This CDR3 has 14 residues. V gave up 5 bases and J gave up 2 bases, with 12 bases separating them. Of note for this clone: Its antigen remains unidentified.

General study results and limits: Higher spike-specific TCR breadth was found in vaccine recipients than in placebo recipients.

Assay used: immunoSEQ multiplex PCR; TCRdb lists only in-frame clones, some missing. The table records about 350,000 clones, under 95% of them present only once. Source: peripheral blood, taken after recovery from COVID-19. This chain joins TRBV7-6 and TRBJ1-1; D is unclear. This TCR was sampled from a human donor who had recovered from COVID-19. CDR3 in DNA: TGTGCCAGCAGCCCTGCTACAGCCAACACTGAAGCTTTCTTT. Protein sequence: CASSPATANTEAFF.